This T cell receptor beta chain was identified during a study of cytomegalovirus exposure and HLA in healthy donors. Whole-study findings and limits: The authors later found HLA-associated TCR beta chains more clonally expanded than equally common others. CMV serostatus alone was available as immune exposure information.

PCR used 60 Vbeta primers and 13 Jbeta primers. The assay was immunoSEQ multiplex PCR, and TCRdb's table has in-frame clones only and misses some. The data show around 110,000 clones, with 75% seen just once and over 1.5% held by the top ten. This clone turned up a few times. The antigen remains unidentified. The V end lost 4 bases, the J end lost 4 bases, and 22 bases lay between the germline ends. Germline V gene sequence: CDR1 SEHNR, CDR2 FQNEAQ (reference sequence). This CDR3 is built from 17 residues. This TCR derives from a woman younger than 35 in good health and CMV-seronegative. The specimen was PBMCs. The chain couples TRBV7-9 to TRBJ2-5, with a weak D call TRBD1 (6 bases). The CDR3 region has the DNA TGTGCCAGCAGCTACGCCCCTAGGGTGCAGGGGAGAGAGACCCAGTACTTC. This sequence encodes CASSYAPRVQGRETQYF. The full variable domain, completed using reference TRBV7-9 and TRBJ2-5, is DTGVSQNPRHKITKRGQNVTFRCDPISEHNRLYWYRQTLGQGPEFLTYFQNEAQLEKSRLLSDRFSAERPKGSFSTLEIQRTEQGDSAMYLCASSYAPRVQGRETQYFGPGTRLLVL.